This TCR beta chain was identified during a study of T-cell reconstitution after alpha-beta-depleted transplantation in children. The V gene lost 1 base and the J gene lost 4 bases, with 20 bases spanning the gap. CDR1 and CDR2 (germline): LNHNV, YYDKDF (reference sequence). The CDR3 is 18 amino acids. Study findings and constraints: At one year after transplant, newly produced T cells mostly accounted for T-cell counts and diversity. Alpha-beta T cells present about two months after transplant were reported to originate from several hundred expanded graft clones. There were some patients whose high TCRbeta diversity at day 60 came from surviving recipient T cells and thymic progenitors.

Unique molecular identifiers were used in preparing the TCRbeta library. From the PCR reads, TCRdb called clonotypes with MiXCR, one entry per CDR3 protein. The sample yields just over 950,000 distinct CDR3 sequences, about 29% seen once. Concerning this clonotype: Its antigen remains unidentified.

The receptor's source is a boy younger than two who had a stem cell transplant for SCID, so the T cells may come from the graft donor. The sequencing here drew on PBMCs, mostly from graft donor cells, taken 360 days after TCRalphabeta/CD19-depleted stem cell transplant. The V call is TRBV15, the J call TRBJ1-5; maybe TRBD1 (5 bases). CDR3 coding DNA: TGTGCCACCAGCAGAGGGTACATGGGGCGCGCCGAAAATCAGCCCCAGCATTTT. Protein: CATSRGYMGRAENQPQHF.